These 23 T cell receptor beta chains originate from one sample sequenced in a study of neurological immune-mediated disorders. TCRdb independently ran MiXCR on the 5' RACE reads; one entry per CDR3 protein. This table holds about 65,000 distinct CDR3 sequences, over 4% found once. The sample taken for sequencing was PBMCs. These receptors were obtained from a man in his forties or fifties with multiple sclerosis.

This clonotype was seen at least ten times. The rearrangement joins TRBV25-1 to TRBJ2-1; D may match TRBD1 or TRBD2 (6 bases each). Trimming pared 9 bases from V and 2 bases from J, leaving 14 bases between. Germline V gene lookup returns CDR1 MGHDK and CDR2 SYGVNS. The CDR3 runs to 14 residues. DNA for the CDR3: TGTGCCAGTGTCCTGGGGGGCGCCTACAATGAGCAGTTCTTC. It codes for CASVLGGAYNEQFF.

This clonotype appeared many times. J is TRBJ1-5 and V is TRBV2; a weak D match, TRBD1 (5 bases). This CDR3 region has 14 residues. The V end lost 0 bases, the J end lost 7 bases, and 10 bases lay between the germline ends. Per the germline V gene, CDR1 is SNHLY and CDR2 is FYNNEI. The CDR3 region is CASSEAPEGQPQHF. CDR3 in DNA: TGTGCCAGCAGTGAAGCGCCGGAGGGGCAGCCCCAGCATTTT.

As regards this clonotype: The junction departs from the called germline gene at one end, perhaps through a read error. This chain joins TRBV20-1 and TRBJ1-5; perhaps TRBD1 as D (6 bases). This CDR3 has 15 amino acids. Germline loops: CDR1 DFQATT, CDR2 SNEGSKA (reference sequence). CDR3 DNA sequence: TGCAGTGCCAAAAGGACAGAGGTATCCAATCAGCCCCAGAATTTT. Translated: CSAKRTEVSNQPQNF.

Many counts were recorded for this clonotype. The V and J genes are TRBV5-1 and TRBJ2-3; 8 nucleotides align to TRBD2. The CDR3 consists of 15 residues. The junction had 7 bases not matched to a gene; V was cut back by 4 bases and J by 3 bases. Germline values: CDR1 SGHRS, CDR2 YFSETQ. DNA of the CDR3: TGCGCCAGCAGCCCCAGGAGCGGGGGTACAGATACGCAGTATTTT. This codes for CASSPRSGGTDTQYF.

This clonotype was recorded at least ten times. The rearrangement links TRBV20-1 to TRBJ2-1, with D uncertain. Germline V gene sequence: CDR1 DFQATT, CDR2 SNEGSKA (reference sequence). The CDR3 consists of 11 residues. V was trimmed by 5 bases and J by 8 bases, leaving 10 bases between them. The CDR3 spells CSAYPYHEQFF. Written as DNA, the CDR3 is TGCAGTGCTTACCCTTACCATGAGCAGTTCTTC.

Ten or more counts support this clonotype. The rearrangement links TRBV5-5 to TRBJ2-7; 7 bases are a match to TRBD2. The CDR3 consists of 15 residues. Germline V gene data show CDR1 as SGHKS and CDR2 as YYEKEE (reference sequence). Unmatched junction bases numbered 6, after V lost 0 bases and J lost 3 bases. CDR3 amino acids: CASSLGTSADYEQYV. CDR3 bases: TGTGCCAGCAGCTTGGGTACTAGCGCGGACTACGAGCAGTACGTC.

This clonotype was observed many times. The rearrangement links TRBV6-2 or TRBV6-3 to TRBJ1-2; D possibly corresponds to TRBD1 (5 bases). The CDR3 sequence is 14 residues long. The V gene's germline CDR1 is MNHEY and CDR2 SVGEGT. V was clipped by 7 bases and J by 6 bases, with 18 bases between them. The CDR3 DNA follows: TGTGCCAGCACTCCCGCCGGGGCTTTGGATGGCTACACCTTC. Amino acid sequence: CASTPAGALDGYTF.

At least ten counts were recorded for this clonotype. Germline and junction disagree at one end, which may indicate a read error. The chain combines TRBV7-7 with TRBJ2-3, with D tentatively TRBD1 or TRBD2 (5 bases each). The CDR3 sequence is 13 residues long. Germline CDR1 and CDR2: SSHAT and FNYEAQ (reference sequence). The CDR3 here is CASSSGPTDTQYF. In nucleotides, the CDR3 is TGTGCTAGCAGCTCGGGACCCACAGATACGCAGTATTTT.

The V gene is TRBV11-2, the J gene TRBJ2-3; 8 nucleotides align to TRBD2. J lost 6 bases, V lost 2 bases, and 7 bases had no gene match. The CDR3 runs 15 residues. CDR1 is SGHAT, CDR2 FQNNGV, per germline. Written as DNA, the CDR3 is TGTGCCAGCAGCTTATCGGAGCGGGGGATGGATACGCAGTATTTT. Its protein product is CASSLSERGMDTQYF.

The sample holds many counts of this clonotype. This chain uses TRBV5-1 with TRBJ2-6; possibly TRBD1 for D (6 bases). V was cut by 0 bases and J by 2 bases, with 12 bases left in between. The V gene's germline CDR1 is SGHRS and CDR2 YFSETQ. The CDR3 spans 17 residues. The CDR3 DNA is TGCGCCAGCAGCTTGGTCACAGGGTTTGCTGGGGCCAACGTCCTGACTTTC. It codes for CASSLVTGFAGANVLTF.

This clonotype was observed a few times. This chain uses TRBV20-1 with TRBJ2-5; 8 bases fit TRBD1. The CDR3 runs 14 residues. Per the germline V gene, CDR1 is DFQATT and CDR2 is SNEGSKA (reference sequence). Trimming cost V 3 bases and J 9 bases; bases outside gene matches: 12. DNA for the CDR3: TGCAGTGCTAGGGAGGACAGGGTATTGTGGTCCCAGTACTTC. Its translation: CSAREDRVLWSQYF.

Ten or more counts support this clonotype. This chain joins TRBV9 and TRBJ2-3; D is unclear. Per germline, CDR1 SGDLS and CDR2 YYNGEE. V gave up 0 bases and J gave up 0 bases, with 5 bases separating them. This CDR3 is 14 amino acids long. CDR3 sequence (DNA): TGTGCCAGCAGCGTAGGTGACAGCACAGATACGCAGTATTTT. Amino acids: CASSVGDSTDTQYF.

This clonotype was observed many times. The chain has TRBV28 and TRBJ2-7; the D gene could be TRBD1 or TRBD2 (7 bases each). V was cut by 6 bases and J by 2 bases, with 17 bases left in between. The germline CDR1 and CDR2 sequences are MDHEN and SYDVKM. The CDR3 has 15 amino acids. The CDR3: CASRPHRGGAYEQYV. The CDR3 DNA reads as TGTGCCAGCAGACCTCACAGGGGAGGGGCCTACGAGCAGTACGTC.

In this sample, this clonotype turned up many times. This chain connects TRBV7-7 to TRBJ2-5, with D possibly being TRBD2 (7 bases). The V end was cut by 8 bases, the J end by 4 bases, with 17 bases between. CDR3 length equals 14 residues. Germline values: CDR1 SSHAT, CDR2 FNYEAQ (reference sequence). The CDR3 loop is CASGVGGGRETQYF. In DNA, the CDR3 is TGTGCCAGCGGAGTTGGGGGGGGGCGAGAGACCCAGTACTTC. Full variable domain (outside the CDR3, taken from reference TRBV7-7 and TRBJ2-5): GAGVSQSPRYKVTKRGQDVTLRCDPISSHATLYWYQQALGQGPEFLTYFNYEAQPDKSGLPSDRFSAERPEGSISTLTIQRTEQRDSAMYRCASGVGGGRETQYFGPGTRLLVL.

This clonotype was counted many times. This sequence joins TRBV27 and TRBJ1-1, with D unclear. The germline V gene encodes CDR1 MNHEY and CDR2 SMNVEV (reference sequence). The CDR3 spans 14 residues. Trimming pared 5 bases from V and 4 bases from J, leaving 14 bases between. CDR3 loop: CASSLMTSGTEAFF. The CDR3, as DNA: TGTGCCAGCAGTCTTATGACCTCGGGCACTGAAGCTTTCTTT.

This clonotype was recorded a few times. A much larger clone is a single base away; this may be a read error. Because the CDR3 is missing its conserved closing phenylalanine or tryptophan, this is likely a read error. The rearrangement uses TRBV7-3 and TRBJ1-2; TRBD1 is a possible D gene (5 bases). The CDR3 covers 13 residues. Trimming cost V 5 bases and J 2 bases, with 9 bases left between them. The germline gives CDR1 SGHTA, CDR2 FQGTGA. CDR3 sequence (DNA): TGTGCCAGCAGCCGCGGGGGGAACTATGGCTACACCTGC. Protein product: CASSRGGNYGYTC.

This clonotype appeared many times. The chain recombines TRBV7-9 with TRBJ1-5; D perhaps matches TRBD1 (5 bases). The CDR3 runs to 18 residues. Germline lookup yields CDR1 SEHNR and CDR2 FQNEAQ (reference sequence). V lost 0 bases, J lost 1 base, and 16 bases lay in between. Here the CDR3 reads CASSLAWGPPNSNQPQHF. CDR3 nucleotides: TGTGCCAGCAGCTTAGCCTGGGGACCGCCGAACAGCAATCAGCCCCAGCATTTT.

This clonotype occurred many times. The CDR3 DNA sequence: TGTGCCAGCAGCTTAGGCCCAGGAGGGGAAAAACTGTTTTTT. The encoded protein is CASSLGPGGEKLFF. The rearrangement joins TRBV7-8 to TRBJ1-4; D ambiguous. V was shortened by 1 base and J by 8 bases, with 11 bases between the two germline ends. CDR1 and CDR2 from the germline V gene are SGHVS and FQNEAQ. This CDR3 has 14 residues.

Many counts were recorded for this clonotype. The chain joins TRBV20-1 to TRBJ1-1, with D tentatively TRBD1 (5 bases). The CDR3 totals 14 residues. Trimming removed 3 bases at V and 4 bases at J, with 15 bases between. The germline V gene encodes CDR1 DFQATT and CDR2 SNEGSKA (reference sequence). CDR3 in DNA: TGCAGTGCTAGCCAGACCGGGACGGTCACTGAAGCTTTCTTT. This encodes CSASQTGTVTEAFF.

This clonotype was seen more than once but under ten times. The chain employs TRBV5-1 and TRBJ2-1; D tentatively fits TRBD1 or TRBD2 (5 bases each). Germline assignment: CDR1 SGHRS and CDR2 YFSETQ. Trimming shortened V by 0 bases and J by 6 bases, and 10 bases separated the two germline ends. The CDR3 consists of 14 residues. The CDR3 region is CASSLAGTINEQFF. The CDR3 DNA sequence: TGCGCCAGCAGCTTGGCCGGGACCATCAATGAGCAGTTCTTC. The full variable domain, with the rest looked up from reference TRBV5-1 and TRBJ2-1, is KAGVTQTPRYLIKTRGQQVTLSCSPISGHRSVSWYQQTPGQGLQFLFEYFSETQRNKGNFPGRFSGRQFSNSRSEMNVSTLELGDSALYLCASSLAGTINEQFFGPGTRLTVL.

This clonotype was picked up many times. The chain combines TRBV5-6 with TRBJ1-6; the match to TRBD1 covers 7 bases. The CDR3 length is 19 residues. V trimming: 0 bases; J trimming: 4 bases; junction bases outside the gene matches: 13. From germline, CDR1 is SGHDT and CDR2 YYEEEE. CDR3 residues: CASSLGTGVATFYNSPLHF. CDR3 DNA: TGTGCCAGCAGCTTGGGCACAGGGGTCGCGACCTTTTATAATTCACCCCTCCACTTT.

This clonotype has ten or more counts. As DNA, the CDR3 is TGTGCCAGCAGTTACTCGTCCGGCGAGCAGTACTTC. Translated, it gives CASSYSSGEQYF. This chain joins TRBV6-6 and TRBJ2-7; D remains ambiguous. The CDR3 is 12 amino acids. V dropped 0 bases and J dropped 6 bases, with 6 bases sitting between them. CDR1 MNHNY and CDR2 SVGAGI come from the germline V gene (reference sequence).

This clonotype was observed at least ten times. The genes are TRBV10-2 and TRBJ2-7; 9 nucleotides align to TRBD2. This CDR3 has 14 residues. J lost 3 bases, V lost 4 bases, and 4 bases had no gene match. The germline CDR1 and CDR2 sequences are WSHSY and SAAADI. The DNA of the CDR3 is TGCGCCAGCAGTGGCGGGGGGGGCGACTACGAGCAGTACGTC. Protein: CASSGGGGDYEQYV.